The 7 T cell receptor beta chains presented below share a single source sample, sequenced in a study of control samples from healthy donors and cancer patients. Method: immunoSEQ multiplex PCR; TCRdb's copy keeps in-frame clones and lacks some. The profile covers nearly 200,000 clones, with 91% appearing a single time and approximately 2% taken by the ten largest. The sequencing sample was made of blood. The receptor set was obtained from a man aged 25 to 40 in good health.

The sample holds a few counts of this clone. V gene TRBV4-1 combines with J gene TRBJ1-2; D not certain. CDR3 length equals 12 residues. The V and J ends lost 2 bases and 7 bases respectively, with 8 bases between them. Per germline, CDR1 MGHRA and CDR2 YSYEKL. In DNA form, the CDR3 reads TGCGCCAGCAGCCAATTGAGGAGTGGCTACACCTTC. Protein sequence: CASSQLRSGYTF.

The CDR3 is CAWSVVAVDTGELFF. The DNA for the CDR3 is TGTGCCTGGAGTGTAGTGGCAGTCGACACCGGGGAGCTGTTTTTT. V is TRBV30 and J is TRBJ2-2; no reliable D call. Trimming pared 0 bases from V and 3 bases from J, leaving 11 bases between. The germline gives CDR1 GTSNPN, CDR2 SVGIG (reference sequence). The CDR3 length is 15 residues.

V is TRBV7-9 and J is TRBJ2-1; maybe TRBD1 (5 bases). V dropped 2 bases and J dropped 5 bases, with 13 bases sitting between them. This CDR3 spans 15 amino acids. Germline assignment: CDR1 SEHNR and CDR2 FQNEAQ (reference sequence). CDR3 sequence: CASSLIGVGNNEQFF. The CDR3 coding sequence is TGTGCCAGCAGCTTAATAGGGGTTGGAAACAATGAGCAGTTCTTC.

This clone turned up a few times. This sequence joins TRBV5-1 and TRBJ1-1, with D tentatively TRBD1 (5 bases). This CDR3 has 13 residues. From germline, CDR1 is SGHRS and CDR2 YFSETQ. Between the trimmed V and J ends, which lost 4 bases and 0 bases, there was a span of 7 bases. The chain's CDR3 is CASSEQVNTEAFF. DNA of the CDR3: TGCGCCAGCAGCGAACAGGTGAACACTGAAGCTTTCTTT. Filled out from reference TRBV5-1 and TRBJ1-1, the complete variable domain reads KAGVTQTPRYLIKTRGQQVTLSCSPISGHRSVSWYQQTPGQGLQFLFEYFSETQRNKGNFPGRFSGRQFSNSRSEMNVSTLELGDSALYLCASSEQVNTEAFFGQGTRLTVV.

The chain carries TRBV12-3 or TRBV12-4 and TRBJ2-2; the D gene could be TRBD1 or TRBD2 (5 bases each). With 10 bases removed from V and 6 bases from J, the gap between germline ends came to 12 bases. CDR3 length: 12 residues. CDR3 in amino acids: CATGLWAGELFF. The CDR3, as DNA: TGTGCCACGGGGCTGTGGGCCGGGGAGCTGTTTTTT.

The genes are TRBV9 and TRBJ1-1; D is ambiguous. This CDR3 region has 15 residues. CDR1 is SGDLS, CDR2 YYNGEE, per germline. Trimming stripped 4 bases from V and 3 bases from J, with 16 bases between. CDR3 sequence (DNA): TGTGCCAGCAGCCCGAGCGGGATACTGGACACTGAAGCTTTCTTT. Translating it yields CASSPSGILDTEAFF.

The chain joins TRBV5-1 to TRBJ1-2, with TRBD1 matching over 7 bases. After removal of 4 bases from V and 8 bases from J, the junction contained 17 bases not matched to a gene. Germline V CDR1 and CDR2: SGHRS, YFSETQ. This CDR3 spans 16 amino acids. The CDR3 is CASSPRDSTFGRGYTF. CDR3 DNA sequence: TGCGCCAGCAGCCCCCGGGACAGTACCTTCGGGCGAGGCTACACCTTC. Variable domain in full (rest from reference TRBV5-1 and TRBJ1-2): KAGVTQTPRYLIKTRGQQVTLSCSPISGHRSVSWYQQTPGQGLQFLFEYFSETQRNKGNFPGRFSGRQFSNSRSEMNVSTLELGDSALYLCASSPRDSTFGRGYTFGSGTRLTVV.